These 12 T cell receptor beta chains came from one sample sequenced in a study of monozygotic twins with inflammatory bowel disease (dated by TCRdb to between 2018 and 2020). Library generation was performed with 5' RACE. The sequencer was an Illumina HiSeq 2500. Each entry corresponds to one CDR3 protein sequence from reads that TCRdb reprocessed, and DNA is not given. The table for this sample lists 400,000 or so distinct CDR3 sequences. The top ten hold about 2.4% of the sample. Material for sequencing was blood. The receptors here all came from a human donor with ulcerative colitis or Crohn's disease, or a healthy co-twin of an affected twin (not recorded which).

The chain links TRBV20-1 to TRBJ1-4. The germline gives CDR1 DFQATT, CDR2 SNEGSKA (reference sequence). The CDR3 has 13 residues. The CDR3 is CSARGETNEKLFF.

The V and J genes are TRBV7-2 and TRBJ2-2; TCRdb calls TRBD1, which cannot be checked without DNA. The CDR3 totals 16 residues. From germline, CDR1 is SGHTA and CDR2 FQGNSA. CDR3 amino acids: CASSLSRRENTGELFF.

CDR3 loop: CASSLTGGAGTEAFF. The chain combines TRBV7-9 with TRBJ1-1; TCRdb's D gene call, TRBD1, goes unchecked for lack of DNA. CDR1 is SEHNR, CDR2 FQNEAQ, per germline (reference sequence). The CDR3 extends over 15 amino acids.

The chain couples TRBV12-3 or TRBV12-4 to TRBJ1-1; no DNA is available, so the TRBD1 call from TCRdb remains unchecked. This CDR3 has 13 residues. The CDR3 loop reads CASSPTGVTEAFF.

The CDR3 sequence is CASAYRAVTEAFF. This chain links TRBV27 with TRBJ1-1; TCRdb calls TRBD1, which cannot be checked without DNA. The CDR3 is made up of 13 amino acids. Germline assignment: CDR1 MNHEY and CDR2 SMNVEV (reference sequence).

The chain has TRBV4-3 and TRBJ2-2; TCRdb picks TRBD2, but there is no DNA to check that call. The CDR3 runs to 16 residues. From germline, CDR1 is LGHNA and CDR2 YSLEER. The CDR3 protein is CASSQDRTSQSGELFF.

The CDR3 sequence: CASSYSIKIPDPHEQYF. The V call is TRBV6-5, the J call TRBJ2-7; TCRdb reports TRBD1, a call that lacks DNA to check it against. CDR1 is MNHEY, CDR2 SVGAGI, per germline. The length of the CDR3 is 17 residues.

This rearrangement joins TRBV10-3 to TRBJ2-1. The CDR3 contains 12 residues. In germline, CDR1 is ENHRY, CDR2 SYGVKD. The CDR3 reads CAISEYGDEQFF.

The chain uses TRBV19 and TRBJ2-7; lacking DNA, the TRBD2 call made by TCRdb goes unchecked. Germline CDR1 reads LNHDA; CDR2 reads SQIVND (reference sequence). The CDR3 has 16 amino acids. The CDR3 spells CASSPAGTRGLYEQYF.

This sequence joins TRBV9 and TRBJ2-5; TCRdb's D call, TRBD2, is unchecked because there is no DNA. Germline values: CDR1 SGDLS, CDR2 YYNGEE. The CDR3 sequence is 17 residues long. The CDR3 here is CASSVGIGQTGQETQYF.

V gene TRBV20-1 combines with J gene TRBJ1-1; TCRdb's D call, TRBD1, is unchecked because there is no DNA. CDR3 length: 14 residues. Germline V lookup: CDR1 DFQATT, CDR2 SNEGSKA (reference sequence). The CDR3 sequence is CSANSGTGNTEAFF.

The gene calls are TRBV11-2 and TRBJ2-3; the TCRdb D gene call, TRBD1, has no DNA to confirm it. Germline CDR1 is SGHAT and CDR2 is FQNNGV. The CDR3 length is 14 residues. This chain's CDR3 is CASSLGGQGYTQYF.